This TCR beta chain was obtained from a study of T cell changes during pregnancy in multiple sclerosis. Sequenced by immunoSEQ multiplex PCR; TCRdb stores in-frame clones only, minus some. The data show 45,000 to 55,000 clones, approximately 90% seen once. The source of this sequence is a female donor in good health, enrolled as a control in a pregnancy study. The input for sequencing was CD4+ T cells from peripheral blood mononuclear cells, taken after pregnancy.

CDR3 DNA: TGTGCCACCAGCGGGACAGGGCTTGGCGACACTGAAGCTTTCTTT. Translating it yields CATSGTGLGDTEAFF. The chain is built from TRBV15 and TRBJ1-1; TRBD1 agrees at 9 bases. There are 15 residues in the CDR3. The germline V gene has CDR1 LNHNV and CDR2 YYDKDF (reference sequence). V shed 5 bases, J shed 3 bases, and the junction held 7 bases outside the gene matches. The whole variable domain, remainder taken from reference TRBV15 and TRBJ1-1, is DAMVIQNPRYQVTQFGKPVTLSCSQTLNHNVMYWYQQKSSQAPKLLFHYYDKDFNNEADTPDNFQSRRPNTSFCFLDIRSPGLGDTAMYLCATSGTGLGDTEAFFGQGTRLTVV.